Listed below are T cell receptor beta chains from one sample, sequenced in a study of cytotoxic CD8 clonotypes in ibrutinib-treated CLL. Sequencing used immunoSEQ multiplex PCR; TCRdb keeps in-frame clones, though not all of them. Of over 110,000 clones listed, 80% to 95% are singletons. The sample here was PBMCs, taken after 12 months of ibrutinib treatment. These receptors were obtained from a human donor with chronic lymphocytic leukemia. The CDR3 runs from the conserved cysteine through the conserved F or W. D genes are given only for firm matches. Rows give clone size only sometimes, using once, few, many, or a class for an expanded clone.

TRBD1,TRBJ2-5,-,TRBV5-8,CASSLIVTGGEETQYF,TGTGCCAGCAGCTTGATTGTTACAGGGGGAGAGGAGACCCAGTACTTC
-,TRBJ2-5,-,TRBV28,CASSYLLAAETQYF,TGTGCCAGCAGTTACCTACTAGCAGCAGAGACCCAGTACTTC
-,TRBJ2-5,-,TRBV5-5,CASSLRLTETQYF,TGTGCCAGCAGCTTAAGGTTGACGGAGACCCAGTACTTC
-,TRBJ1-1,-,TRBV7-3,CASSLGVYTEAFF,TGTGCCAGCAGCTTAGGGGTCTACACTGAAGCTTTCTTT
-,TRBJ2-2,few,TRBV27,CASWKGRTGELFF,TGTGCCAGCTGGAAGGGCCGAACCGGGGAGCTGTTTTTT
-,TRBJ1-1,-,TRBV19,CASSIPGHQNTEAFF,TGTGCCAGTAGTATCCCGGGACACCAGAACACTGAAGCTTTCTTT
-,TRBJ2-7,-,TRBV5-6,CASSLPGTRGPEQYF,TGTGCCAGCAGCTTGCCCGGGACTAGGGGGCCCGAGCAGTACTTC
-,TRBJ2-1,-,TRBV18,CASSPRTMTVAYNEQFF,TGTGCCAGCTCACCACGGACTATGACGGTTGCTTACAATGAGCAGTTCTTC
TRBD2,TRBJ2-7,-,TRBV7-4,CASSFPGLGPYEQYF,TGTGCCAGCAGCTTCCCGGGACTAGGGCCCTACGAGCAGTACTTC
TRBD2,TRBJ2-7,once,TRBV7-3,CASSLKSGTTYEQYF,TGTGCCAGCAGCTTAAAGAGCGGGACCACCTACGAGCAGTACTTC
-,TRBJ2-1,-,TRBV7-8,CASSLGSSGYNEQFF,TGTGCCAGCAGCTTAGGGAGTAGCGGTTACAATGAGCAGTTCTTC
TRBD1,TRBJ1-2,-,TRBV9,CASSVRGQGAGDYGYTF,TGTGCCAGCAGCGTACGTGGACAGGGGGCAGGAGACTATGGCTACACCTTC
TRBD1,TRBJ2-6,-,TRBV28,CASRTGLGANVLTF,TGTGCCAGCAGGACAGGGCTGGGGGCCAACGTCCTGACTTTC
-,TRBJ2-7,-,TRBV7-9,CASSGGLRYEQYF,TGTGCCAGCAGCGGAGGCCTTCGGTACGAGCAGTACTTC
-,TRBJ1-5,-,TRBV2,CASSGQGIGNQPQHF,TGTGCCAGCAGTGGGCAGGGGATCGGCAATCAGCCCCAGCATTTT
TRBD1,TRBJ1-1,-,TRBV15,CATSRDPGTGNTEAFF,TGTGCCACCAGCAGAGATCCGGGGACAGGGAACACTGAAGCTTTCTTT
-,TRBJ2-1,-,TRBV6-5,CASSSEVEQFF,TGTGCCAGCAGTTCCGAGGTTGAGCAGTTCTTC
TRBD2,TRBJ2-1,-,TRBV7-3,CASSPGLAGGGRNNEQFF,TGTGCCAGCAGCCCCGGGCTAGCGGGAGGAGGGAGGAACAATGAGCAGTTCTTC
-,TRBJ1-4,-,TRBV10-3,CATGGGATNEKLFF,TGTGCCACCGGGGGGGGTGCAACTAATGAAAAACTGTTTTTT
TRBD2,TRBJ2-1,-,TRBV11-2,CASSLLLAGGPYNEQFF,TGTGCCAGCAGCTTGTTACTAGCGGGAGGGCCCTACAATGAGCAGTTCTTC
-,TRBJ2-5,-,TRBV19,CASSNIRGETQYF,TGTGCCAGTAGCAATATTCGGGGGGAGACCCAGTACTTC
-,TRBJ2-7,-,TRBV28,CASSLEGSSYEQYF,TGTGCCAGCAGTTTAGAGGGAAGCTCCTACGAGCAGTACTTC
TRBD2,TRBJ2-7,-,TRBV11-3,CASSWTSGSVYEQYF,TGTGCCAGCAGCTGGACTAGCGGGAGCGTCTACGAGCAGTACTTC
-,TRBJ1-2,few,TRBV2,CASSELRGYGYTF,TGTGCCAGCAGTGAACTCCGCGGCTATGGCTACACCTTC
-,TRBJ1-5,-,TRBV5-6,CASSLWDQPQHF,TGTGCCAGCAGCTTGTGGGATCAGCCCCAGCATTTT
-,TRBJ1-1,-,TRBV28,CASQPGSTWNTEAFF,TGTGCCAGCCAACCGGGCTCGACTTGGAACACTGAAGCTTTCTTT
-,TRBJ1-1,-,TRBV18,CASSRDTEAFF,TGTGCCAGCTCACGGGACACTGAAGCTTTCTTT
-,TRBJ2-1,-,TRBV11-3,CASSQGTTSSYNEQFF,TGTGCCAGCAGCCAAGGGACCACGAGCTCCTACAATGAGCAGTTCTTC
TRBD1,TRBJ2-2,-,TRBV2,CASSKQGAQNTGELFF,TGTGCCAGCAGTAAACAGGGGGCGCAGAACACCGGGGAGCTGTTTTTT
TRBD1,TRBJ1-2,-,TRBV6-5,CASRNRGSNYGYTF,TGTGCCAGCCGAAACAGGGGAAGTAACTATGGCTACACCTTC
-,TRBJ2-7,-,TRBV6-5,CASSSVRAEQYF,TGTGCCAGCAGTTCGGTAAGGGCCGAGCAGTACTTC
-,TRBJ2-7,-,TRBV5-1,CASSLEDESYEQYF,TGCGCCAGCAGCTTAGAGGACGAGTCCTACGAGCAGTACTTC
-,TRBJ2-1,-,TRBV4-3,CASSQETSNEQFF,TGCGCCAGCAGCCAAGAAACTAGCAATGAGCAGTTCTTC
-,TRBJ1-2,few,TRBV4-2,CASSQDMQDYGYTF,TGTGCCAGCAGCCAAGATATGCAGGACTATGGCTACACCTTC
-,TRBJ2-3,-,TRBV23-1,CASSQSSDEDTQYF,TGCGCCAGCAGTCAATCCAGTGACGAGGATACGCAGTATTTT
-,TRBJ1-5,-,TRBV19,CASSSGVRAQHF,TGTGCCAGTAGTAGTGGAGTTCGGGCCCAGCATTTT
-,TRBJ2-7,-,TRBV5-1,CASSFKGRDPYEQYF,TGCGCCAGCAGCTTCAAGGGCAGAGACCCATACGAGCAGTACTTC
TRBD2,TRBJ2-4,once,TRBV27,CASSSTLAGAGAKNIQYF,TGTGCCAGCAGCTCCACACTAGCGGGGGCCGGAGCCAAAAACATTCAGTACTTC
-,TRBJ2-6,-,TRBV11-2,CASRPLSIQPSGANVLTF,TGTGCCAGCAGGCCACTTAGTATCCAACCCTCTGGGGCCAACGTCCTGACTTTC
-,TRBJ2-1,-,TRBV2,CASSEAIEQFF,TGTGCCAGCAGTGAGGCTATAGAGCAGTTCTTC
-,TRBJ1-4,-,TRBV29-1,CSVKGAATNEKLFF,TGCAGCGTTAAAGGGGCAGCAACTAATGAAAAACTGTTTTTT
-,TRBJ2-3,-,TRBV10-1,CASSEGGVRGTDTQYF,TGCGCCAGCAGTGAGGGCGGTGTAAGGGGCACAGATACGCAGTATTTT
-,TRBJ1-3,-,TRBV19,CASSNTGGEGGNTIYF,TGTGCCAGCTCGAACACCGGGGGCGAAGGAGGAAACACCATATATTTT
-,TRBJ1-5,-,TRBV7-8,CASSLPDRGHQPQHF,TGTGCCAGCAGCCTACCGGACAGAGGACACCAGCCCCAGCATTTT
-,TRBJ2-2,-,TRBV2,CASSEAGALGTGELFF,TGTGCCAGCAGTGAAGCGGGAGCGTTGGGCACCGGGGAGCTGTTTTTT
-,TRBJ2-7,-,TRBV7-9,CASSFGTVTYEQYF,TGTGCCAGCAGCTTCGGGACGGTAACCTACGAGCAGTACTTC
-,TRBJ2-7,-,TRBV7-3,CASSLPLVRSYEQYF,TGTGCCAGCAGCTTACCCCTGGTACGGTCCTACGAGCAGTACTTC
-,TRBJ2-5,-,TRBV7-9,CASSSGPRETQYF,TGTGCCAGCAGCTCTGGACCGCGAGAGACCCAGTACTTC
-,TRBJ2-4,-,TRBV4-2,CASSQDQSGVLAKNIQYF,TGTGCCAGCAGCCAAGATCAATCGGGGGTGCTAGCCAAAAACATTCAGTACTTC
-,TRBJ2-2,-,TRBV7-2,CASSQDGGIAGELFF,TGTGCCAGCAGCCAAGACGGAGGGATAGCCGGGGAGCTGTTTTTT